The clone carrying this T cell receptor (beta chain) was observed once. Here immunoSEQ multiplex PCR was the method, and the copy in TCRdb shows in-frame clones only, minus some. The profile shows some 85,000 clones, 65% to 80% of them singletons. The trim removed 0 bases at V and 0 bases at J, leaving 4 bases unmatched. This CDR3 contains 17 residues. CDR1 is MNHEY and CDR2 is SVGEGT in the germline V gene. The data originate from a study of blood T cell repertoires in COVID-19. Across the study: COVID-19 samples collected from the United States, Italy and Spain covered acute and convalescent phases.

The sequence came from a woman older than 75 with active or convalescent COVID-19. This rearrangement joins TRBV6-2 or TRBV6-3 to TRBJ2-3, with TRBD2 matching over 9 bases. The sequenced sample was peripheral blood. CDR3 DNA sequence: TGTGCCAGCAGTTACTCGCGGGGGGGCCCGAGCACAGATACGCAGTATTTT. Its protein product is CASSYSRGGPSTDTQYF.